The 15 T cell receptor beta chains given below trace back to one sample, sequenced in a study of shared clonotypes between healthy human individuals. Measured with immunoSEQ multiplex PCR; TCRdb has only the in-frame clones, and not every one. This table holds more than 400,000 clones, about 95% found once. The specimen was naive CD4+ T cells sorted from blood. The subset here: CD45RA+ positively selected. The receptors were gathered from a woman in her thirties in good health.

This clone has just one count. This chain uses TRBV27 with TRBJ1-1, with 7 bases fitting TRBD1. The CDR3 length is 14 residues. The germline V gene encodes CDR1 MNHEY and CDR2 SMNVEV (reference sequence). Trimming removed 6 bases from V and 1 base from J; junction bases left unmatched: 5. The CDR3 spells CASRRQGGNTEAFF. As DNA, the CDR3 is TGTGCCAGCAGACGACAGGGAGGGAACACTGAAGCTTTCTTT.

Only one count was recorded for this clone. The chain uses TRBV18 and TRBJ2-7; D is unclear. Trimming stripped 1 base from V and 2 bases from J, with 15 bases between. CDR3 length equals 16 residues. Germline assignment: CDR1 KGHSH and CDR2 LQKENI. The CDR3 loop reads CASSPRMAQETYEQYF. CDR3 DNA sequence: TGTGCCAGCTCACCACGAATGGCCCAGGAGACCTACGAGCAGTACTTC.

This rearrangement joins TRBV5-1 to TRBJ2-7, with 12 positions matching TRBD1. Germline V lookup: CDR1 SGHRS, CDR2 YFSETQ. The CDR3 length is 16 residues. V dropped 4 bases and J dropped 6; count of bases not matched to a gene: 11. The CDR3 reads CASSTWTGQGAGEQYF. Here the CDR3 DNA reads TGCGCCAGCAGCACGTGGACGGGACAGGGGGCAGGCGAGCAGTACTTC.

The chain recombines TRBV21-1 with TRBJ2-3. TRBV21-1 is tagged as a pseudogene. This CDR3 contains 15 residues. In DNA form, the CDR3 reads TGTGCCAGCAGCAAAAACGGGCAGAACACAGATACGCAGTATTTT. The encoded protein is CASSKNGQNTDTQYF.

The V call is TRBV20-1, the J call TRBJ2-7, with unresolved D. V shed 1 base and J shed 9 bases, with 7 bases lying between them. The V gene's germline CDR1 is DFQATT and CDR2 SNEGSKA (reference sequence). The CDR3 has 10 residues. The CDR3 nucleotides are TGCAGTGCTAGAGGGTTGGTGCAGTACTTC. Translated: CSARGLVQYF.

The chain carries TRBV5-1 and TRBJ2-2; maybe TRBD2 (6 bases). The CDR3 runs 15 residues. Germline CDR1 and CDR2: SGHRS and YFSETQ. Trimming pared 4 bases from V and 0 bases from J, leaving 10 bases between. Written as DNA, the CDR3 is TGCGCCAGCAGCCCCGGGAGTTCGAACACCGGGGAGCTGTTTTTT. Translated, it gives CASSPGSSNTGELFF.

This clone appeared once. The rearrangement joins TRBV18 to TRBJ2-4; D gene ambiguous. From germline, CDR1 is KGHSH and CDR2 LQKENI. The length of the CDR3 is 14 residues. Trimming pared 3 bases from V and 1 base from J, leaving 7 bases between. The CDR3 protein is CASSPSAAKNIQYF. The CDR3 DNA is TGTGCCAGCTCACCGAGTGCGGCCAAAAACATTCAGTACTTC.

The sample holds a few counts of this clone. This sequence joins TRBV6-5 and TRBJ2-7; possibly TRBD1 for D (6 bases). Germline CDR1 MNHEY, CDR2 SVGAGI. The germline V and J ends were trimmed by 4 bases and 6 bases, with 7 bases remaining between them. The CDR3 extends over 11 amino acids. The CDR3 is CASSLGAEQYF. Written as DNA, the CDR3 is TGTGCCAGCAGTTTGGGGGCCGAGCAGTACTTC.

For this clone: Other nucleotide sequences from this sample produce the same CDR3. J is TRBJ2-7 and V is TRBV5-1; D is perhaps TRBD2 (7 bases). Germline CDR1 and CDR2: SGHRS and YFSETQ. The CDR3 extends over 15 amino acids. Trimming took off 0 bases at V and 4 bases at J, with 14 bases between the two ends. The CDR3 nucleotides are TGCGCCAGCAGCTTGGGGCGGGGGCCGGGGTACGAGCAGTACTTC. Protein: CASSLGRGPGYEQYF.

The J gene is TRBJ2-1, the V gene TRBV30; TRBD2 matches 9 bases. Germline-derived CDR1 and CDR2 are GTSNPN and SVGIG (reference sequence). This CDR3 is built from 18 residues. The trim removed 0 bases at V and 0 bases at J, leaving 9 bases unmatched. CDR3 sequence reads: CAWSVNSGRRSSYNEQFF. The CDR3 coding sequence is TGTGCCTGGAGTGTGAATAGCGGGAGACGGAGCTCCTACAATGAGCAGTTCTTC.

CDR3 loop: CASSPSRDFEQYF. The CDR3 nucleotides read TGTGCCAGCTCACCTTCCCGGGACTTCGAGCAGTACTTC. This chain connects TRBV18 to TRBJ2-7, with D possibly TRBD2 on 6 matching bases. The V gene's germline CDR1 is KGHSH and CDR2 LQKENI. V was trimmed by 3 bases and J by 6 bases, leaving 12 bases between them. The CDR3 has 13 residues. The full variable domain, in which reference TRBV18 and TRBJ2-7 provide the parts outside the CDR3, is NAGVMQNPRHLVRRRGQEARLRCSPMKGHSHVYWYRQLPEEGLKFMVYLQKENIIDESGMPKERFSAEFPKEGPSILRIQQVVRGDSAAYFCASSPSRDFEQYFGPGTRLTVT.

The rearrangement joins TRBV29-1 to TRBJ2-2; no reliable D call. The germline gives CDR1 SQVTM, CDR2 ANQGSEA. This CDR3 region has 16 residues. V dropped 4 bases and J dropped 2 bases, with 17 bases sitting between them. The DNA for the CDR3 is TGCAGCGTTGTAATCGGTCCGAGTAGTAACACCGGGGAGCTGTTTTTT. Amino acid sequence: CSVVIGPSSNTGELFF.

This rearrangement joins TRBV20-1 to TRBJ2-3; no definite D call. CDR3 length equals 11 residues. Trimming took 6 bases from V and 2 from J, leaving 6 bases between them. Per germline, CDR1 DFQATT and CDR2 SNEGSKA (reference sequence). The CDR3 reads CSAEDTDTQYF. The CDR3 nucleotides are TGCAGTGCCGAAGACACAGATACGCAGTATTTT.

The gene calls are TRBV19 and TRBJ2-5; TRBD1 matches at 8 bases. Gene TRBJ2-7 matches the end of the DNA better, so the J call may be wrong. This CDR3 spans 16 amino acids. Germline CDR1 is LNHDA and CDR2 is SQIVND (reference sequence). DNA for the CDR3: TGTGCCAGTAGTATAGAGAACAGGGGGGTCACCTACGAGCAGTACTTC. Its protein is CASSIENRGVTYEQYF.

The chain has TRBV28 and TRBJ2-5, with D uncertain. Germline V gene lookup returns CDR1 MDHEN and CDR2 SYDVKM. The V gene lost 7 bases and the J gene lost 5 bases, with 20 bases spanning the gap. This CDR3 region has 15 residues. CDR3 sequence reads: CASTSSTTAGETQYF. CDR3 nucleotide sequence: TGTGCCAGCACCTCTTCCACAACAGCTGGGGAGACCCAGTACTTC.